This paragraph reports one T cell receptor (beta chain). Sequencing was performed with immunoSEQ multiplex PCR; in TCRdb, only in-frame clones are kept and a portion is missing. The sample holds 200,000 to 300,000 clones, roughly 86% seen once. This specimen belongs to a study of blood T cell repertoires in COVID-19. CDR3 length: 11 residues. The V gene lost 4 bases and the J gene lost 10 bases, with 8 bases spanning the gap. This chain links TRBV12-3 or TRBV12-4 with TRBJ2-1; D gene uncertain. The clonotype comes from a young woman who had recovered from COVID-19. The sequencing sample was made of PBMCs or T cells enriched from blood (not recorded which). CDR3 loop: CASSYLEEQFF. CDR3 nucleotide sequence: TGTGCCAGCAGTTATCTAGAGGAGCAGTTCTTC.